What follows are 14 T cell receptor beta chains derived from one specimen sequenced in a study of cytomegalovirus exposure and HLA in healthy donors. PCR primers comprised 60 Vbeta and 13 Jbeta primers. The table came from immunoSEQ multiplex PCR; TCRdb's copy has only in-frame clones and leaves some out. There are 100,000 to 150,000 clones in the sample; approximately 82% occur only once, and 1.3% to 1.5% lies in the top ten. Material for sequencing was PBMCs. Receptor source: a female donor in good health and CMV-seronegative.

This chain connects TRBV27 to TRBJ2-7, with 16 bases lining up with TRBD2. Germline V lookup: CDR1 MNHEY, CDR2 SMNVEV (reference sequence). The CDR3 covers 20 residues. V shed 4 bases and J 2 bases; nucleotides not matched to a gene: 14. The CDR3 sequence: CASSSFGSGTSGRVPYEQYF. The DNA of the CDR3 is TGTGCCAGCAGTTCGTTCGGCAGCGGGACTAGCGGGAGGGTACCCTACGAGCAGTACTTC.

The chain recombines TRBV29-1 with TRBJ1-2; possibly TRBD1 for D (6 bases). The CDR3 has 13 residues. The germline V and J ends were trimmed by 4 bases and 4 bases, with 13 bases remaining between them. CDR1 is SQVTM, CDR2 ANQGSEA, per germline. In nucleotides, the CDR3 is TGCAGCGTTGGCGGGGGGGCGAGCTATGGCTACACCTTC. It yields the protein CSVGGGASYGYTF.

The chain has TRBV27 and TRBJ1-2; 9 bases are a match to TRBD1. Looked up from germline, CDR1 is MNHEY and CDR2 is SMNVEV (reference sequence). The CDR3 sequence is 16 residues long. V shed 5 bases, J shed 4 bases, and the junction held 11 bases outside the gene matches. CDR3 loop: CASSDMGQGGIYGYTF. The CDR3 nucleotides read TGTGCCAGCAGTGATATGGGACAGGGCGGGATCTATGGCTACACCTTC.

The gene calls are TRBV10-1 and TRBJ2-5; 10 nucleotides agree with TRBD1. The CDR3 runs to 15 residues. The junction had 9 bases not matched to a gene; V was cut back by 6 bases and J by 5 bases. The germline gives CDR1 WNHNN, CDR2 SYGVQD (reference sequence). In nucleotides, the CDR3 is TGCGCCAGCAGCGAAACCGGGACAGGGGATGAGACCCAGTACTTC. It specifies CASSETGTGDETQYF.

The chain carries TRBV5-1 and TRBJ1-1; 8 nucleotides agree with TRBD1. This CDR3 has 15 amino acids. The V segment lost 3 bases and the J segment 4 bases; nucleotides outside the gene matches: 8. Germline CDR1 reads SGHRS; CDR2 reads YFSETQ. CDR3 in amino acids: CASSSSSTGGTEAFF. The CDR3 coding sequence is TGCGCCAGCAGCTCCTCATCAACAGGGGGCACTGAAGCTTTCTTT.

The chain recombines TRBV5-1 with TRBJ2-1; 11 nucleotides agree with TRBD2. Trimming at V came to 2 bases and at J to 6 bases, leaving 7 bases not matched to a gene. The CDR3 runs to 16 residues. The germline CDR1 and CDR2 sequences are SGHRS and YFSETQ. CDR3 in amino acids: CASSLLTLAGANEQFF. CDR3 in DNA: TGCGCCAGCAGCTTACTCACACTAGCGGGAGCCAATGAGCAGTTCTTC.

Regarding this clone: The same CDR3 can be traced to other DNA sequences in this sample. The rearrangement uses TRBV7-2 and TRBJ1-5; 7 bases line up with TRBD1. Germline V gene data show CDR1 as SGHTA and CDR2 as FQGNSA. This CDR3 spans 14 amino acids. Unmatched junction bases numbered 3, after V lost 5 bases and J lost 2 bases. CDR3 bases: TGTGCCAGCAGCCCCGACAGGGGCAATCAGCCCCAGCATTTT. It translates to CASSPDRGNQPQHF.

V gene TRBV19 combines with J gene TRBJ2-5; 8 bases line up with TRBD2. CDR3 length: 15 amino acids. Germline CDR1 LNHDA, CDR2 SQIVND (reference sequence). Unmatched junction bases numbered 2, after V lost 2 bases and J lost 0 bases. CDR3 region: CASSISGGNQETQYF. The CDR3, as DNA: TGTGCCAGTAGTATAAGCGGGGGAAACCAAGAGACCCAGTACTTC.

J is TRBJ2-1 and V is TRBV4-3; TRBD2 is a possible D gene (5 bases). CDR3 length: 15 amino acids. The germline V gene encodes CDR1 LGHNA and CDR2 YSLEER. The V and J ends lost 2 bases and 9 bases respectively, with 17 bases between them. DNA for the CDR3: TGCGCCAGCAGCCAATTTTTGAGTCAAGGGAGTGAGCAGTTCTTC. Residues: CASSQFLSQGSEQFF.

V and J are TRBV5-8 and TRBJ1-4, with TRBD1 as a possible D gene (5 bases). Trimming removed 5 bases from V and 5 bases from J, with 13 bases in between. The length of the CDR3 is 14 residues. From germline, CDR1 is SGHTS and CDR2 YDEGEE. The CDR3 region is CASRRVGRNEKLFF. CDR3 coding DNA: TGTGCCAGCAGAAGAGTGGGGCGCAATGAAAAACTGTTTTTT.

The CDR3 nucleotides are TGTGCCAGCACTATGGACACCAACTATGGCTACACCTTC. Protein sequence: CASTMDTNYGYTF. The chain combines TRBV28 with TRBJ1-2, with D maybe TRBD1 (5 bases). Germline V gene lookup returns CDR1 MDHEN and CDR2 SYDVKM. V was trimmed by 7 bases and J by 2 bases, leaving 11 bases between them. The CDR3 covers 13 residues.

The chain employs TRBV5-4 and TRBJ1-5; the D gene is possibly TRBD1 (5 bases). In germline, CDR1 is SGHNT, CDR2 YYREEE (reference sequence). This CDR3 is 13 amino acids long. Trimming pared 5 bases from V and 7 bases from J, leaving 13 bases between. DNA for the CDR3: TGTGCCAGCAGTGCGGGGACTCGACAGCCCCAGCATTTT. It is translated as CASSAGTRQPQHF.

V gene TRBV6-1 combines with J gene TRBJ2-3, with 7 bases aligning to TRBD2. V trimming: 2 bases; J trimming: 5 bases; junction bases outside the gene matches: 13. The CDR3 has 17 amino acids. The germline gives CDR1 MNHNS, CDR2 SASEGT. The CDR3 region is CASSERMGGGPIDTQYF. The CDR3 nucleotides are TGTGCCAGCAGTGAAAGGATGGGGGGAGGGCCCATAGATACGCAGTATTTT.

The rearrangement links TRBV27 to TRBJ1-5; the D gene is possibly TRBD1 (5 bases). The V gene's germline CDR1 is MNHEY and CDR2 SMNVEV (reference sequence). The CDR3 sequence is 15 residues long. The ends were cut back, 0 bases at V and 0 bases at J, with 6 bases in the middle. This CDR3 is CASSLSQDSNQPQHF. Written as DNA, the CDR3 is TGTGCCAGCAGTTTATCACAGGATAGCAATCAGCCCCAGCATTTT.